This is a list of T cell receptor beta chains from one sample in a study of T cell responses to AZD1222 COVID-19 vaccine. Only in-frame clones appear in the TCRdb table, and some are missing; sequencing was by immunoSEQ multiplex PCR. Counted here are 120,000 or so clones, roughly 88% occurring once; the ten biggest clones make up roughly a quarter. The specimen was peripheral blood, collected 28 days after the second AZD1222 dose. The receptor set was obtained from an adult who received the AZD1222 COVID-19 vaccine. The CDR3 runs from the conserved cysteine through the conserved F or W.

V gene: TRBV27
CDR3 protein: CASSPPIVGAIGELFF

V gene: TRBV7-9
CDR3 protein: CASSSSGTGDGNTIYF

V gene: TRBV7-2
CDR3 protein: CASSLAWDRPWTF

V gene: TRBV18
CDR3 protein: CASSPYRDLNEQFF

V gene: TRBV6-5
CDR3 protein: CASSYSSVPDTQYF

V gene: TRBV6-5
CDR3 protein: CASRDRQGRNTEAFF

V gene: TRBV19
CDR3 protein: CASSTQPVTEAFF

V gene: TRBV2
CDR3 protein: CASSDRDGNTEAFF

V gene: TRBV7-9
CDR3 protein: CASSPRDRGSTEAFF

V gene: TRBV2
CDR3 protein: CASSTTRDHQADTQYF

V gene: TRBV9
CDR3 protein: CASSVAGLAGGLGTDTQYF

V gene: TRBV9
CDR3 protein: CASSARTGSSYNSPLHF

V gene: TRBV4-3
CDR3 protein: CASSQDRERTDTQYF

V gene: TRBV7-2
CDR3 protein: CASSFRMGGRDRSGYTF

V gene: TRBV19
CDR3 protein: CASRAQTGEWDGYTF

V gene: TRBV4-1
CDR3 protein: CASSQIPTEPNNEQFF

V gene: TRBV5-1
CDR3 protein: CASSLGGSAGKTQYF

V gene: TRBV2
CDR3 protein: CASSAHRTEAFF

V gene: TRBV21-1
CDR3 protein: CASLPSGVWALRGSRWYGNTIYF

V gene: TRBV27
CDR3 protein: CASRAGTAFSGNTIYF

V gene: TRBV5-1
CDR3 protein: CASSPQGYYEQYF

V gene: TRBV6-2/TRBV6-3
CDR3 protein: CASSNLGQITYEQYF

V gene: TRBV7-9
CDR3 protein: CASSRRAFIAGGYNEQFF

V gene: TRBV6-2/TRBV6-3
CDR3 protein: CASSHSGGYEQYF

V gene: TRBV11-3
CDR3 protein: CASSPRQGATGELFF

V gene: TRBV15
CDR3 protein: CATSRVVGQDTIYF

V gene: TRBV3-1/TRBV3-2
CDR3 protein: CASSQDPRGGTDTQYF

V gene: TRBV18
CDR3 protein: CASSTSTGGLSPLHF

V gene: TRBV3-1/TRBV3-2
CDR3 protein: CASSQGTGGQPQHF

V gene: TRBV12-3/TRBV12-4
CDR3 protein: CASSFNQDQPQHF